Shown below are 24 T cell receptor beta chains from a single sample sequenced in a study of T cell responses to AZD1222 COVID-19 vaccine. Assay used: immunoSEQ multiplex PCR; TCRdb lists only in-frame clones, some missing. This sample has 95,000 to 150,000 clones, with roughly nine tenths found just once. The starting material was peripheral blood, obtained on day 0 of AZD1222 vaccination. These receptor sequences come from an adult in good health.

This sequence joins TRBV4-3 and TRBJ2-3, with 10 bases identical to TRBD2. The V segment lost 4 bases and the J segment 2 bases; nucleotides outside the gene matches: 6. The CDR3 extends over 16 amino acids. In germline, CDR1 is LGHNA, CDR2 YSLEER. CDR3 DNA sequence: TGCGCCAGCAGCCCAGAACTAGCGGGGTACACAGATACGCAGTATTTT. Residues: CASSPELAGYTDTQYF.

DNA for the CDR3: TGTGCCAGCAGCTTTTCCCGCACAGGGGGTCCGAGCTCCTACAATGAGCAGTTCTTC. Encoded protein: CASSFSRTGGPSSYNEQFF. V and J are TRBV6-6 and TRBJ2-1, with 8 bases identical to TRBD1. The J segment lost 0 bases and the V segment lost 6 bases, leaving 16 bases of the junction unmatched. The CDR3 sequence is 19 residues long. Germline CDR1 MNHNY, CDR2 SVGAGI (reference sequence).

This clone was seen once. This sequence joins TRBV5-6 and TRBJ1-5; D is possibly TRBD1 (5 bases). From germline, CDR1 is SGHDT and CDR2 YYEEEE. Trimming cost V 7 bases and J 6 bases, with 14 bases left between them. The CDR3 extends over 13 amino acids. The CDR3 spells CASSNGGGQPQHF. The CDR3 DNA reads as TGTGCCAGCTCAAACGGGGGAGGTCAGCCCCAGCATTTT.

The chain is built from TRBV6-5 and TRBJ1-2; D unresolved. Germline V gene sequence: CDR1 MNHEY, CDR2 SVGAGI. The length of the CDR3 is 12 residues. V was shortened by 8 bases and J by 5 bases, with 12 bases between the two germline ends. CDR3 in amino acids: CASGAGWYGYTF. CDR3 bases: TGTGCCAGCGGAGCAGGCTGGTATGGCTACACCTTC.

The chain couples TRBV4-3 to TRBJ2-1; D uncertain. The CDR3 runs 15 residues. Germline V gene sequence: CDR1 LGHNA, CDR2 YSLEER. The ends were cut back, 0 bases at V and 0 bases at J, with 6 bases in the middle. The CDR3 DNA sequence: TGCGCCAGCAGCCAAGATCCTAGCTCCTACAATGAGCAGTTCTTC. This encodes CASSQDPSSYNEQFF.

The chain carries TRBV7-9 and TRBJ2-2; 11 bases are a match to TRBD2. Trimming removed 5 bases from V and 1 base from J; junction bases left unmatched: 9. CDR1 SEHNR and CDR2 FQNEAQ come from the germline V gene (reference sequence). This CDR3 contains 18 residues. DNA for the CDR3: TGTGCCAGCAGCCCAGGGACTAGCGGAGACAGGAACACCGGGGAGCTGTTTTTT. Encoded protein: CASSPGTSGDRNTGELFF.

The chain uses TRBV19 and TRBJ1-1; 9 bases map to TRBD1. CDR3 length equals 15 residues. The V segment lost 1 base and the J segment 4 bases; nucleotides outside the gene matches: 4. CDR1 is LNHDA, CDR2 SQIVND, per germline (reference sequence). CDR3 coding DNA: TGTGCCAGTAGTATAGTTGACAGGGGGATCACTGAAGCTTTCTTT. It encodes CASSIVDRGITEAFF.

The J gene is TRBJ2-1, the V gene TRBV5-1; D is perhaps TRBD1 (5 bases). The V gene's germline CDR1 is SGHRS and CDR2 YFSETQ. Between the trimmed V and J ends, which lost 0 bases and 6 bases, there was a span of 13 bases. The CDR3 has 15 amino acids. CDR3 DNA: TGCGCCAGCAGCTTGGAGACAGCACGACCCAATGAGCAGTTCTTC. It encodes CASSLETARPNEQFF.

For this clone: Mismatch with germline at one junction end may stem from a read error. The V call is TRBV4-3, the J call TRBJ2-3; a possible D gene is TRBD1 (5 bases). CDR1 and CDR2 from the germline V gene are LGHNA and YSLEER. The CDR3 runs to 14 residues. CDR3 coding DNA: TGCGCCAGCAGCCAAGAAGGTGGGGCTACCGAACAGGATTTT. Translation: CASSQEGGATEQDF.

The V call is TRBV7-2, the J call TRBJ2-7; maybe TRBD1 (6 bases). The germline V gene has CDR1 SGHTA and CDR2 FQGNSA. V lost 2 bases, J lost 6 bases, and 20 bases lay in between. The CDR3 contains 16 residues. The CDR3 DNA reads as TGTGCCAGCAGCTTACGCGATTCACAGGGTGATCTCGAGCAGTACTTC. Translated, it gives CASSLRDSQGDLEQYF.

This clone has a single count. This chain connects TRBV6-5 to TRBJ2-7, with a possible D match to TRBD1 (6 bases). The germline gives CDR1 MNHEY, CDR2 SVGAGI. This CDR3 is built from 12 residues. V lost 5 bases, J lost 3 bases, and 8 bases lay in between. The CDR3 sequence is CASSLQGYEQYF. DNA of the CDR3: TGTGCCAGCAGTCTACAGGGCTACGAGCAGTACTTC.

In its sample, this clone was seen a few times. Other DNA sequences within the sample encode an identical CDR3. The V gene is TRBV5-4, the J gene TRBJ2-7, with TRBD1 as a possible D gene (5 bases). CDR3 length: 13 residues. The V gene's germline CDR1 is SGHNT and CDR2 YYREEE (reference sequence). V dropped 3 bases and J dropped 4 bases, with 11 bases sitting between them. CDR3 residues: CASSSRQPYEQYF. The CDR3 DNA reads as TGTGCCAGCAGCTCCCGACAGCCATACGAGCAGTACTTC.

The chain recombines TRBV15 with TRBJ2-3; 7 bases line up with TRBD1. The CDR3 length is 17 residues. Trimming cost V 1 base and J 0 bases; bases outside gene matches: 7. The germline V gene has CDR1 LNHNV and CDR2 YYDKDF (reference sequence). Here the CDR3 DNA reads TGTGCCACCAGCAGAGGTTGGGACAGCCTGAGCACAGATACGCAGTATTTT. Its translation is CATSRGWDSLSTDTQYF.

The rearrangement links TRBV13 to TRBJ2-5; 7 nucleotides line up with TRBD2. CDR3 length: 13 amino acids. CDR1 is PRHDT and CDR2 is FYEKMQ in the germline V gene (reference sequence). The trim removed 2 bases at V and 4 bases at J, leaving 1 base unmatched. The chain's CDR3 is CASSLREGETQYF. The CDR3 DNA reads as TGTGCCAGCAGCTTAAGGGAGGGAGAGACCCAGTACTTC.

The rearrangement links TRBV20-1 to TRBJ1-1; D ambiguous. V lost 3 bases to trimming and J lost 1 base, with 12 bases between them. The CDR3 sequence is 14 residues long. CDR1 and CDR2 (germline): DFQATT, SNEGSKA (reference sequence). This CDR3 is CSASSGSRNTEAFF. CDR3 in DNA: TGCAGTGCTAGTTCAGGTTCGAGGAACACTGAAGCTTTCTTT.

The chain joins TRBV6-2 or TRBV6-3 to TRBJ2-2, with 12 nucleotides matching TRBD2. Per the germline V gene, CDR1 is MNHEY and CDR2 is SVGEGT. The CDR3 has 19 residues. With 3 bases clipped from V and 1 base from J, the junction kept 9 bases outside the gene matches. The CDR3 protein is CASSYLPGTSGLNTGELFF. CDR3 in DNA: TGTGCCAGCAGTTATCTTCCTGGGACTAGCGGGCTGAACACCGGGGAGCTGTTTTTT.

This sequence joins TRBV4-3 and TRBJ1-3, with D possibly matching TRBD1 (6 bases). The germline V gene has CDR1 LGHNA and CDR2 YSLEER. The CDR3 is made up of 16 amino acids. Trimming left V 0 bases short and J 3 bases short, with 12 bases between. The CDR3 region is CASSQDWGTFGNTIYF. The CDR3, as DNA: TGCGCCAGCAGCCAAGATTGGGGGACATTTGGAAACACCATATATTTT.

This sequence joins TRBV14 and TRBJ1-1; D ambiguous. Trimming took 3 bases from V and 4 from J, leaving 3 bases between them. The CDR3 is 11 amino acids. In germline, CDR1 is SGHDN, CDR2 FVKESK. The CDR3 region is CASSHRTEAFF. DNA for the CDR3: TGTGCCAGCAGCCATCGCACTGAAGCTTTCTTT.

The V gene is TRBV6-5, the J gene TRBJ2-7; 12 bases are shared with TRBD1. This CDR3 contains 15 residues. The J segment lost 5 bases and the V segment lost 6 bases, leaving 8 bases of the junction unmatched. Germline CDR1 MNHEY, CDR2 SVGAGI. CDR3 DNA sequence: TGTGCCAGCAGGGCCCCGGGACAGGGGGCCCACGAGCAGTACTTC. Translated, it gives CASRAPGQGAHEQYF.

V usage is TRBV2 and J usage is TRBJ2-4, with 8 bases aligning to TRBD1. The CDR3 consists of 15 residues. J was trimmed by 0 bases and V by 5 bases; bases with no gene match: 3. Looked up from germline, CDR1 is SNHLY and CDR2 is FYNNEI. The CDR3 region is CASSMDREAKNIQYF. The CDR3 region has the DNA TGTGCCAGCAGTATGGACAGGGAAGCCAAAAACATTCAGTACTTC. Full variable domain (remainder filled in from reference TRBV2 and TRBJ2-4): EPEVTQTPSHQVTQMGQEVILRCVPISNHLYFYWYRQILGQKVEFLVSFYNNEISEKSEIFDDQFSVERPDGSNFTLKIRSTKLEDSAMYFCASSMDREAKNIQYFGAGTRLSVL.

The J gene is TRBJ2-5, the V gene TRBV24-1, with TRBD1 identical over 7 bases. Germline CDR1 and CDR2: KGHDR and SFDVKD. The ends lost 4 bases at V and 5 bases at J; junction bases unmatched: 12. This CDR3 region has 16 residues. The CDR3 here is CATSDPTGSGRETQYF. The DNA for the CDR3 is TGTGCCACCAGTGACCCGACAGGGTCCGGGCGGGAGACCCAGTACTTC.

The chain carries TRBV2 and TRBJ2-4, with 9 bases that match TRBD1. The trim removed 7 bases at V and 6 bases at J, leaving 7 bases unmatched. The CDR3 spans 14 residues. Germline V gene sequence: CDR1 SNHLY, CDR2 FYNNEI. The CDR3 spells CASTQGQGTNIQYF. In nucleotides, the CDR3 is TGTGCCAGCACCCAGGGACAGGGTACAAACATTCAGTACTTC.

The chain links TRBV15 to TRBJ2-2; 14 bases match TRBD2. Germline trimming cut 4 bases from V and 6 bases from J; bases unmatched to any gene: 10. Germline V gene sequence: CDR1 LNHNV, CDR2 YYDKDF (reference sequence). This CDR3 region has 18 residues. The CDR3 protein is CATSTGTSGRSWAGELFF. As DNA, the CDR3 is TGTGCCACCAGCACGGGGACTAGCGGGAGAAGTTGGGCCGGGGAGCTGTTTTTT.

The chain links TRBV29-1 to TRBJ1-2; no firm D call. The germline CDR1 and CDR2 sequences are SQVTM and ANQGSEA. The CDR3 covers 11 residues. Between the trimmed V and J ends, which lost 7 bases and 8 bases, there was a span of 14 bases. The CDR3 sequence is CSALESGGYTF. The CDR3 region has the DNA TGCAGCGCGCTCGAGAGTGGCGGCTACACCTTC.